These 14 T cell receptor beta chains originate from one sample sequenced in a study of T cells after posttransplantation cyclophosphamide. Profiling relied on immunoSEQ multiplex PCR, and the TCRdb table lists in-frame clones only, not all of them. This table holds around 47,000 clones, 94% found once. The sample taken for sequencing was PBMCs. Receptors originate from a woman aged 25 to 39 in good health and a related stem cell transplant donor.

V and J are TRBV27 and TRBJ2-4; 7 bases fit TRBD1. This CDR3 has 13 amino acids. Germline CDR1 and CDR2: MNHEY and SMNVEV (reference sequence). J gave up 2 bases and V 6 bases, and 1 base lay outside the gene matches. The CDR3 here is CASRDRPKNIQYF. The CDR3 nucleotides are TGTGCCAGCAGGGACAGGCCCAAAAACATTCAGTACTTC.

This chain links TRBV19 with TRBJ1-2; D gene unclear. The CDR3 is made up of 17 amino acids. V was clipped by 0 bases and J by 0 bases, with 14 bases between them. CDR1 is LNHDA, CDR2 SQIVND, per germline (reference sequence). CDR3 region: CASSIDLVAVPNYGYTF. CDR3 bases: TGTGCCAGTAGTATAGATCTTGTGGCAGTCCCTAACTATGGCTACACCTTC.

This clone occurred a few times. The J gene is TRBJ1-4, the V gene TRBV5-1; TRBD1 might be the D (6 bases). The CDR3 contains 15 residues. The germline V gene encodes CDR1 SGHRS and CDR2 YFSETQ. The V end was cut by 4 bases, the J end by 5 bases, with 15 bases between. The CDR3 DNA follows: TGCGCCAGCAGCAACAGGGAAATTGGCAATGAAAAACTGTTTTTT. It encodes CASSNREIGNEKLFF.

The chain combines TRBV19 with TRBJ1-3; TRBD1 is a possible D gene (6 bases). Trimming shortened V by 4 bases and J by 0 bases, and 10 bases separated the two germline ends. CDR1 is LNHDA and CDR2 is SQIVND in the germline V gene (reference sequence). The length of the CDR3 is 15 residues. In DNA form, the CDR3 reads TGTGCCAGTAGTACCACAGGGTCCTCTGGAAACACCATATATTTT. Amino acid sequence: CASSTTGSSGNTIYF. Full variable domain (missing parts from reference TRBV19 and TRBJ1-3): DGGITQSPKYLFRKEGQNVTLSCEQNLNHDAMYWYRQDPGQGLRLIYYSQIVNDFQKGDIAEGYSVSREKKESFPLTVTSAQKNPTAFYLCASSTTGSSGNTIYFGEGSWLTVV.

V and J are TRBV19 and TRBJ2-1; 12 bases fit TRBD2. CDR1 LNHDA and CDR2 SQIVND come from the germline V gene (reference sequence). V lost 9 bases to trimming and J lost 5 bases; unmatched junction nucleotides: 8. The CDR3 has 15 amino acids. The CDR3: CASRKASGRDNEQFF. As DNA, the CDR3 is TGTGCCAGCCGGAAGGCTAGCGGGAGGGACAATGAGCAGTTCTTC.

The CDR3 reads CASSAGQTNYGYTF. The CDR3, as DNA: TGTGCCAGCAGCGCGGGACAGACTAACTATGGCTACACCTTC. The chain has TRBV9 and TRBJ1-2, with TRBD1 matching 7 bases. Losses at the gene ends were 3 bases for V and 0 bases for J; bases not matched to a gene: 2. The CDR3 contains 14 residues. Germline CDR1 and CDR2: SGDLS and YYNGEE.

The V and J genes are TRBV18 and TRBJ2-3, with TRBD1 as a possible D gene (6 bases). Germline assignment: CDR1 KGHSH and CDR2 LQKENI. Deletions cut 0 bases from V and 4 bases from J, with 11 bases between. The CDR3 totals 15 residues. CDR3 sequence reads: CASSPPARGPDTQYF. The CDR3 region has the DNA TGTGCCAGCTCACCACCGGCCAGGGGACCAGATACGCAGTATTTT.

V gene TRBV30 combines with J gene TRBJ1-1; no clear D. Germline V gene data show CDR1 as GTSNPN and CDR2 as SVGIG (reference sequence). V lost 0 bases and J 4 bases, leaving 12 bases between the germline ends. The CDR3 contains 14 residues. The CDR3 region is CAWSVPARGTEAFF. The CDR3 DNA sequence: TGTGCCTGGAGTGTGCCGGCCCGGGGCACTGAAGCTTTCTTT.

The chain employs TRBV27 and TRBJ1-6; D is unclear. The length of the CDR3 is 13 residues. Trimming stripped 6 bases from V and 5 bases from J, with 8 bases between. CDR1 is MNHEY and CDR2 is SMNVEV in the germline V gene (reference sequence). The CDR3 coding sequence is TGTGCCAGCAGAACAGAAAATAATTCACCCCTCCACTTT. As protein: CASRTENNSPLHF.

This chain links TRBV6-1 with TRBJ1-3; weak D call: TRBD1 (6 bases). Trimming removed 2 bases from V and 0 bases from J, with 17 bases in between. Germline V gene sequence: CDR1 MNHNS, CDR2 SASEGT. The CDR3 loop spans 18 amino acids. The CDR3 loop reads CASSENWGNRASGNTIYF. CDR3 DNA sequence: TGTGCCAGCAGTGAAAATTGGGGAAACAGGGCCTCTGGAAACACCATATATTTT.

The gene calls are TRBV19 and TRBJ2-3, with 8 nucleotides matching TRBD2. The trim removed 4 bases at V and 3 bases at J, leaving 12 bases unmatched. The CDR3 is 17 residues long. Germline CDR1 is LNHDA and CDR2 is SQIVND (reference sequence). CDR3 region: CASSRGHGGGRTDTQYF. CDR3 nucleotide sequence: TGTGCCAGTAGTAGAGGACATGGCGGGGGGCGTACAGATACGCAGTATTTT. Combining the CDR3 with reference TRBV19 and TRBJ2-3 gives the whole variable domain DGGITQSPKYLFRKEGQNVTLSCEQNLNHDAMYWYRQDPGQGLRLIYYSQIVNDFQKGDIAEGYSVSREKKESFPLTVTSAQKNPTAFYLCASSRGHGGGRTDTQYFGPGTRLTVL.

The chain couples TRBV28 to TRBJ2-7; D might be TRBD2 (5 bases). Trimming removed 2 bases from V and 2 bases from J, with 13 bases in between. This CDR3 is 15 amino acids long. CDR1 MDHEN and CDR2 SYDVKM come from the germline V gene. The CDR3 protein is CASSLDYSITYEQYF. CDR3 nucleotides: TGTGCCAGCAGTTTAGACTACTCTATAACCTACGAGCAGTACTTC.

J is TRBJ1-6 and V is TRBV6-5, with 7 bases lining up with TRBD1. Germline values: CDR1 MNHEY, CDR2 SVGAGI. The trim removed 5 bases at V and 0 bases at J, leaving 1 base unmatched. CDR3 length: 15 amino acids. Here the CDR3 DNA reads TGTGCCAGCAGTCGGGACAGCTCCTATAATTCACCCCTCCACTTT. Translated: CASSRDSSYNSPLHF.

This clone appeared a few times. The rearrangement links TRBV27 to TRBJ2-1; 7 nucleotides align to TRBD1. The V gene's germline CDR1 is MNHEY and CDR2 SMNVEV (reference sequence). The CDR3 runs to 13 residues. Trimming at V came to 2 bases and at J to 7 bases, leaving 2 bases not matched to a gene. The CDR3 loop reads CASSLNRGNEQFF. The CDR3 DNA follows: TGTGCCAGCAGTTTAAACAGGGGTAATGAGCAGTTCTTC.